The clone carrying this TCR beta chain was counted only a few times. The antigen is unknown. The conserved final phenylalanine or tryptophan is absent from the CDR3, which likely points to a read error. Genomic DNA served as template for TCR beta VDJ and CDR3 profiling. TCRdb analysed the reads with MiXCR anew, one entry per CDR3 protein. This table has 190,000 or so distinct CDR3 sequences, approximately 52% appearing once. The data derive from a study of CD8+CD57+ T cells in acquired aplastic anemia. Study details: DNA recovered from sorted CD4+ and CD8+ cells had a mean of approximately 3 ug.

Germline values: CDR1 SGDLS, CDR2 YYNGEE. Trimming stripped 2 bases from V and 6 bases from J, with 20 bases between. The CDR3 spans 16 residues. Whole-study results and caveats: Patients and controls shared just under 30 CD8+ CDR3 sequences, highly expressed in patients. No significant patient-versus-control difference appeared in CD8+ Simpson's diversity.

For sequencing, patients were chosen who had shown expansion of CD8+CD57+ cells by flow cytometry. Among the patients, all had severe acquired aplastic anemia. The rearrangement links TRBV9 to TRBJ1-1; tentatively, D is TRBD1 (6 bases). The TCR originated in a human donor with aplastic anemia. The sequencing sample was made of sorted CD4+, CD8+, or CD8+CD57+ T cells (not recorded which) from PBMCs. The CDR3 is CASSVSAAGAIPEAFL. CDR3 DNA sequence: TGTGCCAGCAGCGTCTCGGCGGCAGGGGCAATTCCTGAAGCTTTCCTT.